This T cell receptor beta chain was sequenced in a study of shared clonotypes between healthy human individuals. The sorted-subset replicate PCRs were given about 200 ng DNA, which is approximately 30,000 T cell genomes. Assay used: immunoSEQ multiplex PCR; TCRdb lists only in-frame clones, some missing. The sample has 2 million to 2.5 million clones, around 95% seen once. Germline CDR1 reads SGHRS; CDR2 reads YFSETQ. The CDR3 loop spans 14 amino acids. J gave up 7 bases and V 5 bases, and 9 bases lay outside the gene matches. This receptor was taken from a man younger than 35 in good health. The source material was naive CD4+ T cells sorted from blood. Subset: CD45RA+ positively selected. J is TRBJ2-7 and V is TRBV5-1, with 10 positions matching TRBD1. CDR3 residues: CASSQTGGLGEQYF. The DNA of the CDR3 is TGCGCCAGCAGTCAGACAGGGGGCCTAGGTGAGCAGTACTTC. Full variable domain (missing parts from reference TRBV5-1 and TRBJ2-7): KAGVTQTPRYLIKTRGQQVTLSCSPISGHRSVSWYQQTPGQGLQFLFEYFSETQRNKGNFPGRFSGRQFSNSRSEMNVSTLELGDSALYLCASSQTGGLGEQYFGPGTRLTVT.